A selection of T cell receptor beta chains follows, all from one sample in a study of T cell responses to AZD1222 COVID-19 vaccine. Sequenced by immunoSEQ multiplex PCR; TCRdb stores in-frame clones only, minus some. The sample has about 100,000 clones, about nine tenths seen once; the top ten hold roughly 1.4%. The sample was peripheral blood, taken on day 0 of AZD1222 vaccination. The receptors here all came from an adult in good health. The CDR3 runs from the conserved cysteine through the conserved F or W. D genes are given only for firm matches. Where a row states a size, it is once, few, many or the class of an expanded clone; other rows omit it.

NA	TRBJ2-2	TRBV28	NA	CASTKLGGPTGELFF	TGTGCCAGCACCAAGCTAGGGGGGCCCACCGGGGAGCTGTTTTTT
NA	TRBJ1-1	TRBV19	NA	CASRDRVMNTEAFF	TGTGCCAGTAGGGACAGAGTCATGAACACTGAAGCTTTCTTT
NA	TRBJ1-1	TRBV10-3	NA	CAISESEGGQVSEAFF	TGTGCCATCAGTGAGTCCGAAGGTGGGCAGGTTTCTGAAGCTTTCTTT
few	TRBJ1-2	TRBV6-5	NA	CATTSTTGGSGYTF	TGTGCCACCACATCTACGACGGGGGGAAGCGGCTACACCTTC
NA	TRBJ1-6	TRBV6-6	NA	CASSRTPGESSPLHF	TGTGCCAGCAGCCGGACCCCAGGGGAATCTTCACCCCTCCACTTT
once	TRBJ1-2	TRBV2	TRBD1	CASSINRGSNYGYTF	TGTGCCAGCTCCATAAACAGGGGTTCTAACTATGGCTACACCTTC
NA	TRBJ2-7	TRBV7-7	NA	CASSLGPVDEQYF	TGTGCCAGCAGCCTGGGACCGGTGGACGAGCAGTACTTC
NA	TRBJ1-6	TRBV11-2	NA	CASSFPPGNSYNSPLHF	TGTGCCAGCAGTTTCCCACCAGGGAACTCCTATAATTCACCCCTCCACTTT
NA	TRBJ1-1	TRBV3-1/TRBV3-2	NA	CASSQLAGVHTEAFF	TGTGCCAGCAGCCAATTAGCGGGGGTACACACTGAAGCTTTCTTT
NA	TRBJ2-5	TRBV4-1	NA	CASSPSGERRGETQYF	TGCGCCAGCAGCCCCAGTGGGGAGCGGAGGGGAGAGACCCAGTACTTC
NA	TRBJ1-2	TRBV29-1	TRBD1	CSVEGYRGREQGFNYGYTF	TGCAGCGTTGAAGGGTACAGGGGGCGCGAACAGGGTTTTAACTATGGCTACACCTTC
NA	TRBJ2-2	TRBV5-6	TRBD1	CASSVPWDRGSGELFF	TGTGCCAGCAGCGTCCCCTGGGACAGGGGGTCCGGGGAGCTGTTTTTT
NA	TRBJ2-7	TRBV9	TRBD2	CASSPGTSGGYEQYF	TGTGCCAGCAGCCCGGGGACTAGCGGGGGGTACGAGCAGTACTTC
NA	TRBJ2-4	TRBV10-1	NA	CASSEGALKNIQYF	TGCGCCAGCAGTGAGGGGGCACTCAAAAACATTCAGTACTTC
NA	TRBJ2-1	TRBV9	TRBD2	CASSVALAAGGENEQFF	TGTGCCAGCAGCGTAGCTTTAGCAGCGGGGGGTGAGAATGAGCAGTTCTTC
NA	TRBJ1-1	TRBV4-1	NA	CASSQQRREDTEAFF	TGCGCCAGCAGCCAGCAGCGCAGGGAAGACACTGAAGCTTTCTTT
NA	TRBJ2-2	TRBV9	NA	CASSPKTSGTGELFF	TGTGCCAGCAGTCCCAAGACTAGTGGAACCGGGGAGCTGTTTTTT
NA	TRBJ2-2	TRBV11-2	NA	CASSLEGGSTNTGELFF	TGTGCCAGCAGCTTAGAGGGCGGGTCGACGAACACCGGGGAGCTGTTTTTT
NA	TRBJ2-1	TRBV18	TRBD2	CASSPSLAGGNEQFF	TGTGCCAGCTCACCAAGTCTAGCGGGGGGGAATGAGCAGTTCTTC
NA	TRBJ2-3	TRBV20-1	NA	CSASSGTPTDTQYF	TGCAGTGCTAGTAGCGGCACTCCCACAGATACGCAGTATTTT
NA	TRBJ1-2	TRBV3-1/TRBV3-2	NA	CASSLGGPEGYTF	TGTGCCAGCAGCCTAGGCGGGCCTGAGGGCTACACCTTC
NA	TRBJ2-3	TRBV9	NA	CASSVDFSGPSTDTQYF	TGTGCCAGCAGCGTAGACTTCTCGGGGCCTAGCACAGATACGCAGTATTTT
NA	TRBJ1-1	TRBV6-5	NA	CASVRVNTEAFF	TGTGCCAGCGTAAGGGTGAACACTGAAGCTTTCTTT
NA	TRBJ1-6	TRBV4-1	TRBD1	CASSQGDSFSPLHF	TGCGCCAGCAGCCAAGGGGACAGTTTTTCACCCCTCCACTTT
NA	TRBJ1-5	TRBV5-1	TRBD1	CASSLGTGSGQPQHF	TGCGCCAGCAGCTTGGGGACAGGGTCCGGGCAGCCCCAGCATTTT
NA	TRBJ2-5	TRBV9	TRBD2	CASSPRGGQETQYF	TGTGCCAGCAGCCCGAGGGGAGGGCAAGAGACCCAGTACTTC
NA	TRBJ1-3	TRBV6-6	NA	CASSYSGPPNTIYF	TGTGCCAGCAGTTACTCGGGTCCGCCAAACACCATATATTTT
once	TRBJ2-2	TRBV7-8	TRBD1	CASSLGTGPNTGELFF	TGTGCCAGCAGCCTGGGGACAGGGCCAAACACCGGGGAGCTGTTTTTT
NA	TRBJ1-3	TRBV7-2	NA	CASSLNQGPSGNTIYF	TGTGCCAGCAGCTTAAATCAGGGGCCCTCTGGAAACACCATATATTTT
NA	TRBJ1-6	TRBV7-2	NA	CASSLAGITENSPLHF	TGTGCCAGCAGCTTAGCGGGGATCACGGAGAATTCACCCCTCCACTTT
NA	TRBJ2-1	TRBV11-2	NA	CASTFYEGEQFF	TGTGCCAGCACCTTCTATGAGGGTGAGCAGTTCTTC
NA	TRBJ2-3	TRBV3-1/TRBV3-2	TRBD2	CASSQEREGAGVPSHF	TGTGCCAGCAGCCAAGAACGCGAAGGAGCGGGGGTTCCGTCGCATTTT
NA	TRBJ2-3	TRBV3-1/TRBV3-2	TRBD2	CASSPLTRTSGTDTQYF	TGTGCCAGCAGCCCTTTAACCAGGACTAGCGGCACAGATACGCAGTATTTT
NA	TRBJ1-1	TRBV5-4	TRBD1	CASSAGPDRGRKAFF	TGTGCCAGCAGCGCCGGCCCGGACAGGGGGCGTAAAGCTTTCTTT
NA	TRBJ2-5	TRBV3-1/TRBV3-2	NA	CASSQDLGRPATQYF	TGTGCCAGCAGCCAAGATCTCGGCAGACCAGCGACCCAGTACTTC
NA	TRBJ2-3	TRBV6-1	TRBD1	CASSASRGSTTDTQYF	TGTGCCAGCAGTGCTAGCAGGGGGTCTACCACCGATACGCAGTATTTT
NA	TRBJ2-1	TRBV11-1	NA	CASSLLQGPYNEQFF	TGTGCCAGCAGCTTACTTCAGGGCCCCTACAATGAGCAGTTCTTC
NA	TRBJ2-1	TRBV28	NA	CASSLPRALRNNEQFF	TGTGCCAGCAGTCTTCCTAGGGCCCTTAGGAACAATGAGCAGTTCTTC
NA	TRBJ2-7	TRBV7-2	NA	CASSLEYVSRHEQYF	TGTGCCAGCAGCTTAGAGTATGTCTCCCGCCACGAGCAGTACTTC
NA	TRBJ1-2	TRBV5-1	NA	CASSLHSEGPYGYTF	TGCGCCAGCAGCCTACACTCCGAAGGACCCTATGGCTACACCTTC
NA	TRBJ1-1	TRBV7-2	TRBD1	CASSSLPGGQAEAFF	TGTGCCAGCAGCTCGTTACCAGGGGGCCAGGCTGAAGCTTTCTTT
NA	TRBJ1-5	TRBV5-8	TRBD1	CASSPPPGQGKQPQHF	TGTGCCAGCAGCCCCCCCCCGGGACAGGGTAAACAGCCCCAGCATTTT
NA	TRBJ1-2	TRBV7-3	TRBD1	CASSLSGTDYGYTF	TGTGCCAGCAGCTTAAGTGGGACAGACTATGGCTACACCTTC
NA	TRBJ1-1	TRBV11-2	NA	CASRDPLITEAFF	TGTGCCAGCCGGGATCCCCTTATCACTGAAGCTTTCTTT
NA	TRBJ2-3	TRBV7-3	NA	CASSGAGAVDTQYF	TGTGCCAGCAGCGGAGCGGGCGCAGTGGATACGCAGTATTTT
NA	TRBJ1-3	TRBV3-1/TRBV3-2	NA	CASSQDPLVEGNTIYF	TGTGCCAGCAGCCAAGATCCTCTTGTGGAGGGAAACACCATATATTTT
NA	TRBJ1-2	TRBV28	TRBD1	CASSLTQGDYGYTF	TGTGCCAGCAGTCTAACACAGGGGGACTATGGCTACACCTTC
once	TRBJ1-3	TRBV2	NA	CASRADGNTIYF	TGTGCCAGCAGGGCGGATGGAAACACCATATATTTT
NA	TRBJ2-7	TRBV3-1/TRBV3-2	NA	CASSRGGLLSYEQYF	TGTGCCAGCAGCCGGGGGGGGCTTCTCTCCTACGAGCAGTACTTC
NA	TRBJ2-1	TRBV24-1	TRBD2	CATSDFGGGAADEQFF	TGTGCCACCAGTGATTTTGGCGGGGGGGCGGCGGATGAGCAGTTCTTC
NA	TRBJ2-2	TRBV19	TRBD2	CASSRGLAGVTGELFF	TGTGCCAGTAGTAGGGGACTAGCGGGGGTAACCGGGGAGCTGTTTTTT
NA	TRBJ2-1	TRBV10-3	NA	CAISESTRGGWLDYNEQFF	TGTGCCATCAGTGAGTCGACACGGGGTGGGTGGTTGGACTACAATGAGCAGTTCTTC
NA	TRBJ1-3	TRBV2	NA	CASSGVRHSGNTIYF	TGTGCCAGCAGTGGAGTCCGGCACTCTGGAAACACCATATATTTT
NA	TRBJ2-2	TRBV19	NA	CASSSVSGELFF	TGTGCCAGTAGTTCGGTTTCCGGGGAGCTGTTTTTT